The T cell receptor beta chain described here comes from a study of blood T cells in healthy people across ages. It was with a sample-barcoded 5' primer and a J-beta primer mix that a second PCR of about 6 to 12 cycles was run. Every cDNA molecule carried a tag from a template-switch adaptor bearing 12 random nucleotides. TCRdb called the 5' RACE reads again in MiXCR, with one record for every CDR3 protein. The data hold roughly 680,000 distinct CDR3 sequences, with 52% observed a single time. This clonotype was detected only a few times. The CDR3 is 18 residues long. CDR1 and CDR2 (germline): MDHEN, SYDVKM. V dropped 5 bases and J dropped 2; count of bases not matched to a gene: 17. The sample, around 9.9 milliliters of peripheral blood, was drawn from each donor.

The chain couples TRBV28 to TRBJ2-7; 8 bases are shared with TRBD2. This TCR was recovered from a woman aged 80 or older in good health. The sequenced sample consisted of blood. CDR3 nucleotide sequence: TGTGCCAGCAGTATTCCCGGCGGGAGGCCAACGAGAGCCTACGAGCAGTACTTC. It encodes CASSIPGGRPTRAYEQYF.